A selection of T cell receptor beta chains follows, all from one sample in a study of shared clonotypes between healthy human individuals. Some clones are missing from TCRdb's copy, which holds only in-frame ones; the method was immunoSEQ multiplex PCR. The sample consists of fewer than 650,000 clones, approximately 80% of them appearing once. The sequenced sample consisted of PBMCs. The receptors originated from a woman aged 40 to 55 in good health. Some clones in this sample may be carry-over from other donors' samples. The CDR3 runs from the conserved cysteine through the conserved F or W. Fields, in order: clone size, V gene, D gene, J gene, CDR3 protein, CDR3 DNA. A D gene is named only where the DNA matches it firmly. Size values are once, few and many counts, or a class for expanded clones, and some rows have none.

clone size: NA; V gene: TRBV6-1; D gene: NA; J gene: TRBJ2-3; CDR3 protein: CASSEPAAGGETDTQYF; CDR3 DNA: TGTGCCAGCAGTGAACCTGCGGCCGGGGGCGAAACAGATACGCAGTATTTT
clone size: once; V gene: TRBV2; D gene: NA; J gene: TRBJ2-4; CDR3 protein: CASSEGGGEAKNIQYF; CDR3 DNA: TGTGCCAGCAGTGAGGGAGGGGGGGAAGCCAAAAACATTCAGTACTTC
clone size: NA; V gene: TRBV15; D gene: NA; J gene: TRBJ2-1; CDR3 protein: CATSRDYLETNEQFF; CDR3 DNA: TGTGCCACCAGCAGAGACTATTTGGAGACCAATGAGCAGTTCTTC
clone size: many; V gene: TRBV7-9; D gene: TRBD1; J gene: TRBJ1-2; CDR3 protein: CASSMRLTGEDGYTF; CDR3 DNA: TGTGCCAGCAGCATGCGTTTAACAGGGGAGGATGGCTACACCTTC
clone size: NA; V gene: TRBV11-2; D gene: TRBD2; J gene: TRBJ2-3; CDR3 protein: CASSLSGRRTDTQYF; CDR3 DNA: TGTGCCAGCAGCCTGAGCGGGAGGCGCACAGATACGCAGTATTTT
clone size: NA; V gene: TRBV12-2; D gene: NA; J gene: TRBJ2-1; CDR3 protein: CASRLGRGREDEQFF; CDR3 DNA: TGTGCAAGTCGCTTAGGACGCGGGAGGGAGGATGAGCAGTTCTTC
clone size: NA; V gene: TRBV25-1; D gene: NA; J gene: TRBJ1-1; CDR3 protein: CASSEQGNTEAFF; CDR3 DNA: TGTGCCAGCAGTGAACAGGGGAACACTGAAGCTTTCTTT
clone size: NA; V gene: TRBV2; D gene: TRBD2; J gene: TRBJ2-3; CDR3 protein: CASSVLAGGIDTQYF; CDR3 DNA: TGTGCCAGCAGTGTACTAGCGGGAGGGATAGATACGCAGTATTTT
clone size: NA; V gene: TRBV5-1; D gene: NA; J gene: TRBJ2-6; CDR3 protein: CASSFRTTHSGANVLTF; CDR3 DNA: TGCGCCAGCAGCTTTAGGACAACCCACTCTGGGGCCAACGTCCTGACTTTC
clone size: NA; V gene: TRBV5-1; D gene: NA; J gene: TRBJ2-3; CDR3 protein: CASSLYGASTDTQYF; CDR3 DNA: TGCGCCAGCAGCTTGTACGGGGCTAGCACAGATACGCAGTATTTT
clone size: NA; V gene: TRBV4-1; D gene: TRBD2; J gene: TRBJ2-7; CDR3 protein: CASSQIAGEQYF; CDR3 DNA: TGCGCCAGCAGCCAAATAGCGGGAGAACAGTACTTC
clone size: NA; V gene: TRBV4-2; D gene: TRBD2; J gene: TRBJ2-3; CDR3 protein: CASSQDRAGGTDTQYF; CDR3 DNA: TGTGCCAGCAGCCAAGATCGGGCGGGAGGGACAGATACGCAGTATTTT
clone size: NA; V gene: TRBV6-4; D gene: NA; J gene: TRBJ2-3; CDR3 protein: CASSEFYAHTQYF; CDR3 DNA: TGTGCCAGCAGTGAGTTTTATGCGCATACGCAGTATTTT
clone size: few; V gene: TRBV5-1; D gene: NA; J gene: TRBJ2-1; CDR3 protein: CASSSTVRSSYNEQFF; CDR3 DNA: TGCGCCAGCAGCTCGACTGTTCGTAGCTCCTACAATGAGCAGTTCTTC
clone size: many; V gene: TRBV25-1; D gene: NA; J gene: TRBJ2-3; CDR3 protein: CASSSQGTDTQYF; CDR3 DNA: TGTGCCAGCAGTAGTCAGGGCACAGATACGCAGTATTTT
clone size: NA; V gene: TRBV5-1; D gene: TRBD1; J gene: TRBJ2-5; CDR3 protein: CASSLGYRGRGETQYF; CDR3 DNA: TGCGCCAGCAGCTTGGGGTACAGGGGGCGAGGAGAGACCCAGTACTTC
clone size: NA; V gene: TRBV2; D gene: TRBD1; J gene: TRBJ2-7; CDR3 protein: CASSGDSYEQYF; CDR3 DNA: TGTGCCAGCAGTGGGGACAGCTACGAGCAGTACTTC
clone size: NA; V gene: TRBV2; D gene: TRBD1; J gene: TRBJ2-2; CDR3 protein: CASRGQGTNTGELFF; CDR3 DNA: TGTGCCAGCAGGGGACAGGGGACGAACACCGGGGAGCTGTTTTTT
clone size: NA; V gene: TRBV29-1; D gene: TRBD1; J gene: TRBJ2-2; CDR3 protein: CSVTTGGTGELFF; CDR3 DNA: TGCAGCGTTACGACAGGGGGAACCGGGGAGCTGTTTTTT
clone size: once; V gene: TRBV7-8; D gene: NA; J gene: TRBJ1-2; CDR3 protein: CASSIRTLNYGYTF; CDR3 DNA: TGTGCCAGCAGCATACGGACCCTTAACTATGGCTACACCTTC
clone size: NA; V gene: TRBV4-2; D gene: TRBD2; J gene: TRBJ2-1; CDR3 protein: CASSPSGRTYNEQFF; CDR3 DNA: TGTGCCAGCAGCCCTAGCGGGAGGACCTACAATGAGCAGTTCTTC
clone size: NA; V gene: TRBV28; D gene: NA; J gene: TRBJ1-1; CDR3 protein: CAGRLQGGMNTEAFF; CDR3 DNA: TGTGCCGGCAGACTCCAGGGAGGTATGAACACTGAAGCTTTCTTT
clone size: NA; V gene: TRBV30; D gene: TRBD1; J gene: TRBJ2-1; CDR3 protein: CAWRGDRFYNEQFF; CDR3 DNA: TGTGCCTGGAGGGGGGACAGGTTCTACAATGAGCAGTTCTTC
clone size: NA; V gene: TRBV5-5; D gene: NA; J gene: TRBJ2-7; CDR3 protein: CASSLEGLSSYEQYF; CDR3 DNA: TGTGCCAGCAGCTTGGAGGGACTGAGCTCCTACGAGCAGTACTTC
clone size: NA; V gene: TRBV10-1; D gene: NA; J gene: TRBJ2-7; CDR3 protein: CASSESIKATGPREQYF; CDR3 DNA: TGCGCCAGCAGTGAGTCCATTAAAGCCACGGGACCAAGGGAGCAGTACTTC
clone size: NA; V gene: TRBV2; D gene: TRBD1; J gene: TRBJ2-2; CDR3 protein: CASSPQGANTGELFF; CDR3 DNA: TGTGCCAGCAGTCCACAGGGGGCGAACACCGGGGAGCTGTTTTTT
clone size: many; V gene: TRBV9; D gene: NA; J gene: TRBJ2-7; CDR3 protein: CASSVEDGATYEQYF; CDR3 DNA: TGTGCCAGCAGCGTAGAGGATGGGGCCACCTACGAGCAGTACTTC
clone size: NA; V gene: TRBV6-1; D gene: NA; J gene: TRBJ1-5; CDR3 protein: CATEDRFNQPQHF; CDR3 DNA: TGTGCCACCGAGGACAGATTCAATCAGCCCCAGCATTTT
clone size: NA; V gene: TRBV15; D gene: TRBD2; J gene: TRBJ2-2; CDR3 protein: CATSRDHPGGWDTGELFF; CDR3 DNA: TGTGCCACCAGCAGAGACCATCCGGGGGGTTGGGACACCGGGGAGCTGTTTTTT
clone size: NA; V gene: TRBV2; D gene: TRBD2; J gene: TRBJ2-2; CDR3 protein: CASIGLAGGPANTGELFF; CDR3 DNA: TGTGCCAGCATTGGACTAGCGGGAGGTCCAGCGAACACCGGGGAGCTGTTTTTT
clone size: NA; V gene: TRBV4-1; D gene: NA; J gene: TRBJ2-1; CDR3 protein: CASSHLGLRYNEQFF; CDR3 DNA: TGCGCCAGCAGCCATCTGGGACTGCGCTACAATGAGCAGTTCTTC
clone size: NA; V gene: TRBV4-1; D gene: TRBD1; J gene: TRBJ2-3; CDR3 protein: CASSPEGPGQGTDTQYF; CDR3 DNA: TGCGCCAGCAGCCCCGAGGGACCGGGACAGGGCACAGATACGCAGTATTTT
clone size: few; V gene: TRBV6-6; D gene: NA; J gene: TRBJ1-1; CDR3 protein: CASSYQFYNTEAFF; CDR3 DNA: TGTGCCAGCAGTTACCAGTTTTATAACACTGAAGCTTTCTTT
clone size: NA; V gene: TRBV28; D gene: NA; J gene: TRBJ2-3; CDR3 protein: CASSSGRDTQYF; CDR3 DNA: TGTGCCAGCAGTTCCGGGCGTGATACGCAGTATTTC
clone size: NA; V gene: TRBV15; D gene: NA; J gene: TRBJ2-1; CDR3 protein: CATSRDGGLYNEQFF; CDR3 DNA: TGTGCCACCAGCAGAGATGGGGGACTTTACAATGAGCAGTTCTTC
clone size: NA; V gene: TRBV28; D gene: NA; J gene: TRBJ1-4; CDR3 protein: CATRFQWEKLFF; CDR3 DNA: TGTGCCACCCGATTTCAATGGGAAAAACTGTTTTTT
clone size: many; V gene: TRBV18; D gene: NA; J gene: TRBJ1-5; CDR3 protein: CASSPRVANSNQPQHF; CDR3 DNA: TGTGCCAGCTCACCACGGGTCGCGAATAGCAATCAGCCCCAGCATTTT
clone size: once; V gene: TRBV9; D gene: NA; J gene: TRBJ1-2; CDR3 protein: CASSVVANPHNYGYTF; CDR3 DNA: TGTGCCAGCAGCGTAGTTGCTAACCCCCATAACTATGGCTACACCTTC
clone size: NA; V gene: TRBV19; D gene: NA; J gene: TRBJ2-7; CDR3 protein: CASSPNHQSSYEQYF; CDR3 DNA: TGTGCCAGTAGTCCAAACCACCAGTCTTCCTACGAGCAGTACTTC
clone size: NA; V gene: TRBV29-1; D gene: TRBD1; J gene: TRBJ2-7; CDR3 protein: CSVRPGGSYEQYF; CDR3 DNA: TGCAGCGTTAGGCCAGGGGGCTCCTACGAGCAGTACTTC
clone size: NA; V gene: TRBV7-9; D gene: TRBD1; J gene: TRBJ2-1; CDR3 protein: CASSTRTGTDEQFF; CDR3 DNA: TGTGCCAGCAGCACCCGGACAGGGACCGATGAGCAGTTCTTC
clone size: NA; V gene: TRBV12-5; D gene: NA; J gene: TRBJ2-1; CDR3 protein: CASGLGLNNNEQFF; CDR3 DNA: TGTGCTAGTGGTTTGGGACTCAATAACAATGAGCAGTTCTTC
clone size: NA; V gene: TRBV6-1; D gene: TRBD2; J gene: TRBJ2-5; CDR3 protein: CASSREGVETQYF; CDR3 DNA: TGTGCCAGCAGCCGGGAGGGGGTGGAGACCCAGTACTTC
clone size: NA; V gene: TRBV6-1; D gene: NA; J gene: TRBJ2-7; CDR3 protein: CASSTNRVGEQYF; CDR3 DNA: TGTGCCAGCAGTACAAACAGGGTCGGCGAGCAGTACTTC
clone size: NA; V gene: TRBV4-1; D gene: NA; J gene: TRBJ1-5; CDR3 protein: CASSQAVGAGGNQPQHF; CDR3 DNA: TGCGCCAGCAGCCAAGCGGTTGGGGCAGGGGGCAATCAGCCCCAGCATTTT
clone size: once; V gene: TRBV5-1; D gene: NA; J gene: TRBJ1-2; CDR3 protein: CASSLGKGLAGVYGYTF; CDR3 DNA: TGCGCCAGCAGCCTCGGGAAAGGGCTGGCTGGGGTATATGGCTACACCTTC
clone size: NA; V gene: TRBV6-6; D gene: NA; J gene: TRBJ2-7; CDR3 protein: CASSPRDEQYF; CDR3 DNA: TGTGCCAGCAGTCCCCGCGACGAGCAGTACTTC
clone size: NA; V gene: TRBV2; D gene: TRBD1; J gene: TRBJ2-7; CDR3 protein: CARPLKSGQGAEDQSSYEQYF; CDR3 DNA: TGTGCCAGACCCCTAAAATCTGGACAGGGGGCGGAAGACCAGAGCTCCTACGAGCAGTACTTC
clone size: NA; V gene: TRBV6-6; D gene: NA; J gene: TRBJ1-5; CDR3 protein: CASSYLDENQPQHF; CDR3 DNA: TGTGCCAGCAGTTACCTTGACGAGAATCAGCCCCAGCATTTT
clone size: few; V gene: TRBV30; D gene: NA; J gene: TRBJ1-5; CDR3 protein: CAWSPDQGLRNQPQHF; CDR3 DNA: TGTGCCTGGAGTCCCGACCAGGGATTGCGCAATCAGCCCCAGCATTTT
clone size: once; V gene: TRBV28; D gene: TRBD1; J gene: TRBJ2-7; CDR3 protein: CASSLVGRGYEQYF; CDR3 DNA: TGTGCCAGCAGTTTGGTTGGCAGGGGGTACGAGCAGTACTTC
clone size: many; V gene: TRBV5-4; D gene: NA; J gene: TRBJ2-7; CDR3 protein: CASSLGLTYEQYF; CDR3 DNA: TGTGCCAGCAGCTTGGGACTTACCTACGAGCAGTACTTC
clone size: once; V gene: TRBV7-2; D gene: NA; J gene: TRBJ1-3; CDR3 protein: CASSVGMGASGNTIYF; CDR3 DNA: TGTGCCAGCAGCGTGGGGATGGGAGCATCTGGAAACACCATATATTTT
clone size: NA; V gene: TRBV19; D gene: TRBD2; J gene: TRBJ2-5; CDR3 protein: CASSIRGTSGFGETQYF; CDR3 DNA: TGTGCCAGTAGTATAAGAGGGACTAGCGGCTTCGGGGAGACCCAGTACTTC